This entry describes one T cell receptor beta chain. Its cognate antigen has yet to be identified. No base quality values were provided; no much bigger clone lies one nucleotide off. The record originates from a study of cytomegalovirus exposure and HLA in healthy donors (dated by TCRdb to between 2016 and 2019). Broadly, across the study: In an earlier analysis of several hundred of the donors, around 290 Gb of sequence data and just under 120 million unique TCR beta sequences from roughly 180 million T cells were reported. An early release that covered more than 550 HLA-typed donors contained approximately 320 gigabases of sequencing data and 80 million or so unique TCR sequences. Among the approximately 430 genotyped donors, approximately 77% belonged to the genetic ancestry cluster associated with self-reported Caucasian donors. The study aimed to test whether cataloging public T cell receptors could reveal signatures of past pathogen exposure. The study profiled the T cell repertoires of 550 to 700 subjects by immunosequencing and related them to cytomegalovirus serostatus. Besides the first cohort of more than 650 subjects, a separate validation cohort made up of 95 to 150 different subjects was used. To predict cytomegalovirus infection status, the study brought together high-throughput TCR immunosequencing, statistical association of individual TCRs with disease status, and machine learning. To study patterns of TCR occurrence, a later analysis re-analyzed previously published TCR beta repertoires from under 750 donors and added high-resolution HLA genotyping. In the later analysis, no new phenotypic data were used to find candidate immune exposures; instead, reliance was placed on TCR beta sequences and their occurrence across donors. To decide whether each TCR beta V gene segment behaved as functional or pseudogenic, an earlier analysis of some 540 of the donors relied on high-throughput TCR beta sequencing. Donor age, sex, ethnicity and CMV serostatus were compiled together with the repertoire data. A later genetic analysis used genome-wide SNP genotypes for 398 of the 666 donors, treating that subset as a discovery cohort. Every repertoire in the discovery cohort had been generated on one and the same sequencing platform. Both class I and class II loci were covered by HLA typing, at four-digit resolution. The number of donors typed differed by locus, with 629-630 for A, B, C, DRB1 and DQB1, 522 for DQA1, nearly 610 for DPA1, and around 430 for DPB1. Because of strong linkage in the cohort, roughly 5 DR-DQ haplotypes were treated as single units for association and clustering. On average, roughly 240,000 unique TCR beta nucleotide sequences were sequenced per donor among 350 to 400 genotyped donors of the cohort, with about 19% of those sequences being non-productive. The full study reports these points: An earlier analysis of several hundred of the donors showed that most TCR beta V segments appeared in productive rearrangements either about 87% or about 30% of the time, which broadly matched IMGT annotations. In a later genetic analysis, a missense DCLRE1C variant was associated with V-gene and J-gene trimming of TCR beta chains, and the association was replicated in an independent cohort. In a later analysis, the rate of TCR association differed among HLA loci, with DRB1 alleles having the most associated TCRs and HLA-C alleles having the fewest. Linkage disequilibrium might explain the correlated functional status among segregating V segments, but an unknown experimental factor could not be excluded. Several of the top co-occurrence clusters appeared to be linked to parvovirus B19, influenza, CMV and Epstein-Barr virus, according to a later analysis. Most TCR sequences were seen in very few donors, while some public TCRs were found in many individuals. In a later analysis, about 17,000 TCR beta sequences were associated with specific HLA alleles at a false discovery rate of 0.05. In vitro tests confirmed that a few of the cytomegalovirus-associated TCR beta chains recognize cytomegalovirus antigens. In both the original and validation cohorts, the classifier was reported to diagnose cytomegalovirus status with high specificity and sensitivity. This cohort had only TCR beta chains sequenced, and the lack of alpha or paired-chain data limited which features could be detected. Because the 87-base-pair reads could not distinguish some IMGT-functional V segments, including TRBV6-2 and TRBV6-3, those segments were excluded. A later analysis found that HLA-associated TCR beta chains were more clonally expanded and had lower generation probabilities than equally common non-associated chains. A later genetic analysis reported fewer N-insertions in productive TCRs among donors in an Asian-associated ancestry cluster than the roughly 700-donor mean. Strong co-occurrence of HLA alleles, especially DR and DQ, made assigning TCR associations to individual alleles difficult. A cluster of highly shared sequence variants was judged likely to represent a technical artifact of the sequencing pipeline. A total of 150 to 200 TCR beta chains were listed by the study as associated with cytomegalovirus. Presence/absence analyses assumed roughly uniform sequencing depth across donors, an assumption that may not hold. The authors suggested that the approach could potentially be generalized to other disease states and immunological phenotypes. Immune exposure information for the cohort was limited to CMV serostatus. HLA typing was unavailable for some donors at each locus, so association tests used only the typed subset. The earlier analysis of around 600 of the donors excluded seventeen rarely observed V segments, including chromosome 9 orphons, because counts were too low. In a later analysis, most CMV-associated TCR beta chains were found to appear HLA-restricted, with HLA associations seemingly driven largely by CMV exposure. A further reported finding was that TCR beta sequences accurately predicted the HLA-A and HLA-B alleles for most subjects in the first cohort.

Receptor libraries were prepared by the immunoSEQ multiplex PCR assay. The multiplex PCR relied on a mix of 60 forward primers for TCR Vbeta segments and 13 reverse primers for TCR Jbeta segments. Amplification of the CDR3 region of rearranged TCR beta genes was performed with a multiplex PCR assay on genomic DNA. Amplified TCR beta libraries were sequenced as 87-base-pair reads on the Illumina HiSeq System. The study's own analysis went as follows. A later analysis tallied about 77 million unique TCR beta chains across the 600 to 700 repertoires, and approximately 12 million of those chains were shared by two or more donors. Raw reads were error-corrected and collapsed into unique sequences with a nearest-neighbor algorithm that merged closely related sequences to remove PCR and sequencing errors. To assign V, D and J gene segments, CDR3 sequences were aligned to IMGT reference sequences. For a sequence to be retained, a match of at least six nucleotides to both a V gene segment and a J gene segment was required. A rearrangement counted as productive if the CDR3 had no stop codons and remained in frame with V and J, and every other rearrangement counted as non-productive. CDR3 was defined according to IMGT convention as the region running from the second conserved V-encoded cysteine to the conserved J-encoded phenylalanine. The earlier analysis of about 590 of the donors excluded sequences that lacked an unambiguous match to a single V gene segment. An earlier analysis of 587 of the donors called V segments functional above 56.7% productive rearrangements and segregating when the between-donor standard deviation exceeded 5%. A statistical classification framework was built to diagnose cytomegalovirus status from the catalog of TCR beta chain sequences. V and J gene assignment, in a later analysis, came from comparing TCR nucleotide sequences with IMGT/GENE-DB human TR gene sequences. The TCRdist pipeline was used in a later analysis to assign CDR3 sequences and most-parsimonious VDJ recombination scenarios. In a later analysis, each TCR beta chain was defined by its CDR3 amino acid sequence together with its V-gene family, and reads without a unique V-gene family were excluded. As a way to deal with suspected cross-contamination and a sequencing artifact, a later analysis dropped roughly 620 nucleotide sequences that were highly shared and had low generation probability. A later analysis calculated a clonal expansion index for each public chain from normalized within-repertoire ranks of inferred template counts. In a later analysis, generation probabilities were computed using a VDJ recombination model fitted to out-of-frame rearrangements, and the results were checked against IGoR. Hypergeometric tests were used in a later analysis to score TCR-TCR, TCR-HLA and TCR-CMV co-occurrence, with a repertoire-size bias correction applied to the TCR pairs. In a later analysis, false discovery rates were estimated by permuting HLA or CMV assignments 20 times. In a later analysis, co-occurring TCRs were grouped with DBSCAN, and TCRdist sequence similarity was added when clustering was performed within HLA-allele-positive subsets. Repertoires with fewer than 30,000 or more than 120,000 public chains, plus five repertoires with anomalous nucleotide sharing, were excluded from co-occurrence clustering. Drawn from immuneACCESS, this table holds only the in-frame rearrangements with V and J called that TCRdb kept. Clones are partly lost; checked studies trace under half to an unresolved V gene and leave the rest unexplained. V and J calls and clone size are given by that table; D and trimming were obtained from the DNA. The sample table lists 170,000 or so clones, roughly 90% of them with a count of one. Almost 2% of the sample is taken by the ten largest.

In total, over 600 healthy bone marrow donors made up the cohort. At the time of sampling, all cohort members were nominally healthy, though unrecorded immune exposures were likely present. The donor tested CMV seronegative and was one of the 352 seronegative cohort members. Every donor gave a peripheral blood sample, and the peripheral blood mononuclear cells from that sample were used for TCR beta sequencing. The Qiagen DNeasy Blood Extraction Kit was used to extract genomic DNA from the blood cell samples. Ends trimmed: V by 1 base, J by 7 bases; bases unmatched to a gene: 11. For CDR1 and CDR2, the germline V gene lists MGHRA and YSYEKL. The CDR3 contains 16 residues, cysteine and phenylalanine counted. The entry retains the CDR3 DNA only, 48 bases that are in frame from base 1.

Here the chain combines TRBV4-1 and TRBJ2-7, with 9 bases matching TRBD1. This clonotype was obtained from a woman in her late teens or twenties in good health and CMV-seronegative. Sequenced material: PBMCs. The CDR3 region reads CASSQGQDRGFSEQYF. In nucleotide form, the sequence is TGCGCCAGCAGCCAAGGTCAGGACAGGGGTTTCTCGGAGCAGTACTTC.